Listed here are 15 T cell receptor beta chains from one sample, sequenced in a study of blood T cells in healthy people across ages. A sample-barcoded 5' primer and a J-beta primer mix were used in a second PCR of about 6 to 11 cycles. TCRdb called the 5' RACE reads again in MiXCR, with one record for every CDR3 protein. The table has approximately 600,000 distinct CDR3 sequences, under 65% seen once. Input material: blood. The origin of the receptors is a man between 60 and 75 years old in good health.

The rearrangement links TRBV21-1 to TRBJ2-4; the table's TRBD2 call for D was not verified on the DNA. TRBV21-1 is classified as a pseudogene. This CDR3 has 20 residues. The CDR3 spells CASSNKLPGLVGMAKNIQYF. The CDR3 DNA reads as TGTGCCAGCAGCAACAAGTTACCGGGCCTGGTGGGGATGGCCAAAAACATTCAGTACTTC.

This clonotype has a handful of counts. The genes are TRBV20-1 and TRBJ1-4; D gene uncertain. V dropped 3 bases and J dropped 7 bases, with 9 bases sitting between them. Germline V gene data show CDR1 as DFQATT and CDR2 as SNEGSKA (reference sequence). The CDR3 runs to 12 residues. CDR3 loop: CSASGSPEKLFF. The CDR3 DNA reads as TGCAGTGCTAGCGGCAGCCCTGAAAAACTGTTTTTT.

This clonotype was seen a few times. The chain joins TRBV29-1 to TRBJ2-3, with D possibly being TRBD1 or TRBD2 (5 bases each). This CDR3 comprises 12 residues. Per the germline V gene, CDR1 is SQVTM and CDR2 is ANQGSEA. V was clipped by 4 bases and J by 9 bases, with 14 bases between them. The CDR3 DNA reads as TGCAGCGTTGTTGAGGGGATAGACACGCAGTATTTT. Protein: CSVVEGIDTQYF.

The rearrangement joins TRBV9 to TRBJ2-1; D could derive from TRBD1 or TRBD2 (5 bases each). Germline assignment: CDR1 SGDLS and CDR2 YYNGEE. This CDR3 region has 17 residues. V was clipped by 3 bases and J by 0 bases, with 16 bases between them. In DNA, the CDR3 is TGTGCCAGCAGCGGGGGGACGAGGGGAAGCTCCTACAATGAGCAGTTCTTC. This sequence encodes CASSGGTRGSSYNEQFF.

This clonotype was observed a few times. The chain recombines TRBV10-3 with TRBJ2-3; D call uncertain. This CDR3 contains 14 residues. The germline CDR1 and CDR2 sequences are ENHRY and SYGVKD. The V gene lost 6 bases and the J gene lost 0 bases, with 10 bases spanning the gap. The CDR3 loop reads CAISSGQSTDTQYF. The CDR3 DNA reads as TGTGCCATCAGCTCCGGTCAGAGCACAGATACGCAGTATTTT.

A word on this clonotype: One end of the junction varies from germline; a read error may be responsible. This chain connects TRBV20-1 to TRBJ2-3, with TRBD2 matching over 10 bases. Germline CDR1 DFQATT, CDR2 SNEGSKA (reference sequence). CDR3 length: 17 residues. The CDR3 DNA reads TGCAGTGCTGGAGATGGCGGGACTAGCGAAGACACAGATACGCAGTATTTT. Translating gives CSAGDGGTSEDTDTQYF.

This chain uses TRBV6-5 with TRBJ1-5, with 8 bases that match TRBD1. Germline CDR1 reads MNHEY; CDR2 reads SVGAGI. This CDR3 is built from 14 residues. Trimming took 6 bases from V and 9 from J; bases not matched to a gene: 10. The CDR3 DNA sequence: TGTGCCAGCAGCCGTGACAGGGGTGAAAGGCCCCAGCATTTT. Translation: CASSRDRGERPQHF.

This clonotype came up a few times. V gene TRBV29-1 combines with J gene TRBJ2-3, with 8 bases lining up with TRBD1. This CDR3 is built from 13 residues. Germline loops: CDR1 SQVTM, CDR2 ANQGSEA. The V and J ends lost 4 bases and 0 bases, in that order; junction bases with no gene match: 0. The CDR3 region is CSVGQGSTDTQYF. The DNA of the CDR3 is TGCAGCGTTGGACAGGGGAGCACAGATACGCAGTATTTT.

The chain carries TRBV11-1 and TRBJ2-1; D is possibly TRBD2 (6 bases). CDR1 is SGHAT, CDR2 FQDESV, per germline (reference sequence). V was shortened by 5 bases and J by 5 bases, with 16 bases between the two germline ends. The CDR3 spans 15 residues. CDR3 DNA: TGTGCCAGCAGCCCCTCGGGGAGGACCAACAATGAGCAGTTCTTC. It is translated as CASSPSGRTNNEQFF.

The CDR3 nucleotides read TGCAGTGCTAGTCGGGGAACACAAGAGACCCAGTACTTC. Its protein is CSASRGTQETQYF. The V and J genes are TRBV20-1 and TRBJ2-5; TRBD2 is a possible D gene (5 bases). The V and J ends lost 3 bases and 2 bases respectively, with 10 bases between them. The CDR3 is made up of 13 amino acids. Germline values: CDR1 DFQATT, CDR2 SNEGSKA (reference sequence).

This clonotype was detected only a few times. The V gene is TRBV20-1, the J gene TRBJ2-5; 10 bases align to TRBD2. The length of the CDR3 is 16 residues. V lost 1 base to trimming and J lost 4 bases; unmatched junction nucleotides: 9. CDR1 is DFQATT and CDR2 is SNEGSKA in the germline V gene (reference sequence). The CDR3 nucleotides read TGCAGTGCTAGAGGCGGTAGCGGGGGGCGTGGAGAGACCCAGTACTTC. The encoded protein is CSARGGSGGRGETQYF.

The chain couples TRBV12-3 or TRBV12-4 to TRBJ2-1, with 12 bases that match TRBD2. The CDR3 totals 15 residues. Trimming removed 6 bases from V and 9 bases from J; junction bases left unmatched: 9. The CDR3 nucleotides read TGTGCCAGCAGCTTTACTAGCGGGGGGTTCGGTGAGCAGTTCTTC. It translates to CASSFTSGGFGEQFF.

This clonotype was seen only a few times. This chain connects TRBV25-1 to TRBJ2-3, with 7 bases lining up with TRBD1. In germline, CDR1 is MGHDK, CDR2 SYGVNS. V lost 3 bases, J lost 4 bases, and 13 bases stayed unmatched. This CDR3 is 17 amino acids long. The CDR3 DNA is TGTGCCAGCAGTGAGGGACAGATCGTCTTCCGTCCAGATACGCAGTATTTT. Protein sequence: CASSEGQIVFRPDTQYF.

The rearrangement joins TRBV25-1 to TRBJ2-5; the D is unclear. V was cut by 4 bases and J by 6 bases, with 6 bases left in between. The CDR3 covers 11 residues. The V gene's germline CDR1 is MGHDK and CDR2 SYGVNS. CDR3 sequence reads: CASSVQQTQYF. CDR3 nucleotide sequence: TGTGCCAGCAGTGTACAGCAGACCCAGTACTTC.

This chain connects TRBV7-2 to TRBJ1-4; 7 positions match TRBD1. Germline V CDR1 and CDR2: SGHTA, FQGNSA. With 5 bases clipped from V and 3 bases from J, the junction kept 9 bases outside the gene matches. The CDR3 runs 16 residues. CDR3 nucleotides: TGTGCCAGCAGCCCACAGACAGGGAGGGCTAATGAAAAACTGTTTTTT. This translates into CASSPQTGRANEKLFF. Based on the CDR3 plus reference TRBV7-2 and TRBJ1-4, the full variable domain is GAGVSQSPSNKVTEKGKDVELRCDPISGHTALYWYRQSLGQGLEFLIYFQGNSAPDKSGLPSDRFSAERTGGSVSTLTIQRTQQEDSAVYLCASSPQTGRANEKLFFGSGTQLSVL.